Listed below are T cell receptor beta chains from one sample, sequenced in a study of T cell repertoires in ileal Crohn's disease. Here immunoSEQ multiplex PCR was the method, and the copy in TCRdb shows in-frame clones only, minus some. The sample contains about 17,000 clones, around 76% of which appear only once. The sample consisted of ileal tissue. The receptors were sampled from an adult with Crohn's disease. Each CDR3 is given with its conserved first and last residue. The D gene is left open where the match is weak. Size values are once, few and many counts, or a class for expanded clones, and some rows have none.

>NA|NA|TRBJ2-1|TRBV5-8
TGTGCCAGCAGCCTTGGGGCGGGGACCTACAATGAGCAGTTCTTC
CASSLGAGTYNEQFF
>NA|NA|TRBJ2-7|TRBV5-1
TGCGCCAGCAGCTTGTTTACGGGGACCGCTGGGAACGAGCAGTACTTC
CASSLFTGTAGNEQYF
>NA|TRBD2|TRBJ2-3|TRBV6-5
TGTGCCAGTGGAAGGAAAGCGGGGATTGATACGCAGTATTTT
CASGRKAGIDTQYF
>once|TRBD1|TRBJ2-3|TRBV19
TGTGCCAGTAGTGTTGGGACAGGGGAAAGCACAGATACGCAGTATTTT
CASSVGTGESTDTQYF
>NA|TRBD2|TRBJ2-5|TRBV2
TGTGCCAGCAGTGAACCTAGCGGGAAGCAAGAGACCCAGTACTTC
CASSEPSGKQETQYF
>NA|NA|TRBJ2-1|TRBV5-1
TGCGCCAGCAGCGAACTTCCAAATTCTGAGCAGTTCTTC
CASSELPNSEQFF
>once|NA|TRBJ2-7|TRBV5-1
TGCGCCAGCAGCTTGGAAGGTCGCGAGCAGTACTTC
CASSLEGREQYF
>once|NA|TRBJ1-2|TRBV28
TGTGCCAGCAGTCTACACAGTGAATTGCGCTACACCTTC
CASSLHSELRYTF
>NA|NA|TRBJ1-2|TRBV5-4
TGTGCCAGCAGCCCGGGGGGGGCTGAAGCAATCTATGGCTACACCTTC
CASSPGGAEAIYGYTF
>NA|TRBD2|TRBJ2-3|TRBV5-1
TGCGCCAGCAGCTTGGCCGAAGGCGGGGGTGGAGATACGCAGTATTTT
CASSLAEGGGGDTQYF
>NA|TRBD1|TRBJ2-1|TRBV9
TGTGCCAGCAGCCCCGATGGTATTGGACAGGGGGCGAACAATGAGCAGTTCTTC
CASSPDGIGQGANNEQFF
>NA|TRBD1|TRBJ2-3|TRBV4-2
TGTGCCAGCAGCCCCGCGACAGGGAGCACAGATACGCAGTATTTT
CASSPATGSTDTQYF
>NA|NA|TRBJ1-3|TRBV11-2
TGTGCCAGCAGCTTAGGGTCAAGGAGCTCTGGAAACACCATATATTTT
CASSLGSRSSGNTIYF
>NA|NA|TRBJ2-7|TRBV28
TGTGCCAGCACCCCCAACCGGCGCTCCTACGAGCAGTACTTC
CASTPNRRSYEQYF
>NA|NA|TRBJ2-3|TRBV5-6
TGTGCCAGCAGCTTAGTAGTCTCAGATACGCAGTATTTT
CASSLVVSDTQYF
>NA|TRBD2|TRBJ2-2|TRBV9
TGTGCCAGCAGCCGCGGGGTAGGCGGGAGAAACACCGGGGAGCTGTTTTTT
CASSRGVGGRNTGELFF
>NA|TRBD2|TRBJ2-7|TRBV7-2
TGTGCCAGCAGCTTGGGACTAGCTCCCTACGAGCAGTACTTC
CASSLGLAPYEQYF
>NA|NA|TRBJ2-7|TRBV28
TGTGCCAGCAGTCGGGCCCGGTCCCTCTACGAGCAGTACTTC
CASSRARSLYEQYF
>NA|TRBD2|TRBJ2-2|TRBV11-2
TGTGCCAGCACCGCACGACTAGCGGGAGGGGACACCGGGGAGCTGTTTTTT
CASTARLAGGDTGELFF
>once|NA|TRBJ1-2|TRBV6-1
TGTGCCAGCAGTGAAGACCCGCAGGTCTATGGCTACACCTTC
CASSEDPQVYGYTF
>NA|NA|TRBJ1-5|TRBV30
TGTGCCTGGAAAAGGTATACGTCCGGTTCCCCCCTTGGTCAGCCCCAGCATTTT
CAWKRYTSGSPLGQPQHF
>NA|NA|TRBJ2-2|TRBV29-1
TGCAGCGGAGTAGGCCCCGGGGAGCTGTTTTTT
CSGVGPGELFF
>NA|NA|TRBJ2-5|TRBV19
TGTGCCAGTAGTATAGGCAGCCAAGAGACCCAGTACTTC
CASSIGSQETQYF
>once|TRBD1|TRBJ1-5|TRBV5-3
TGTGCCAGAAGCTCGAACAGGGGTGTTCAGCCCCAGCATTTT
CARSSNRGVQPQHF
>NA|TRBD2|TRBJ2-1|TRBV6-6
TGTGCCAGCAGTTACTCAGGCGGGGGGGCGGGAAATGAGCAGTTCTTC
CASSYSGGGAGNEQFF
>few|NA|TRBJ2-7|TRBV2
TGTGCCAGCATAGGGGTCAGCGAGAACTACGAGCAGTACTTC
CASIGVSENYEQYF
>NA|NA|TRBJ1-4|TRBV2
TGTGCCAGCAGTCCCCTTGACAGGGAAAAACTGTTTTTT
CASSPLDREKLFF
>NA|NA|TRBJ1-5|TRBV19
TGTGCCAGTAGTATAAGGGCTCAGCCCCAGCATTTT
CASSIRAQPQHF
>NA|NA|TRBJ1-5|TRBV11-2
TGTGCCAGCAGCACTGGACCGGAGAGGCCCCAGCATTTT
CASSTGPERPQHF
>NA|NA|TRBJ2-5|TRBV6-5
TGTGCCAGCAGTTATGCGGTCCAAGAGACCCAGTACTTC
CASSYAVQETQYF
>NA|NA|TRBJ2-5|TRBV9
TGTGCCAGCAGCGGACTAGTTGGACAAGAGACCCAGTACTTC
CASSGLVGQETQYF
>once|TRBD2|TRBJ2-7|TRBV5-1
TGCGCCAGCAGCTCCGGGACTAGCGGGAGGGCCGGGGACGAGCAGTACTTC
CASSSGTSGRAGDEQYF
>NA|NA|TRBJ2-7|TRBV2
TGTGCCAGCAGTGGATTCGGCTACGAGCAGTACTTC
CASSGFGYEQYF
>NA|TRBD1|TRBJ2-7|TRBV10-3
TGTGCCATCAGTACGGGACAGGGGGCCTACGAGCAGTACTTC
CAISTGQGAYEQYF
>NA|TRBD2|TRBJ2-1|TRBV9
TGTGCCAGCAGCCCCCGGCGGGAGGGGTACAATGAGCAGTTCTTC
CASSPRREGYNEQFF
>NA|TRBD2|TRBJ2-2|TRBV2
TGTGCCAGCAGTGTAGCGGGAGTGGGGACCGGGGAGCTGTTTTTT
CASSVAGVGTGELFF
>NA|NA|TRBJ2-7|TRBV7-5
TGTGCCAGAAGCCCCAAGGGCCAGTACTACGAGCAGTACTTC
CARSPKGQYYEQYF
>NA|NA|TRBJ1-6|TRBV19
TGTGCCAGTAGTGTAGGCCGCTCATCACCCCTCCACTTT
CASSVGRSSPLHF
>NA|TRBD1|TRBJ2-7|TRBV4-1
TGCGCCAGCAGCCCCAACAGGGGTGTAACCTACGAGCAGTACTTC
CASSPNRGVTYEQYF
>NA|TRBD1|TRBJ2-1|TRBV18
TGTGCCAGCTCCCCCGGGACAGGGATTAATGAGCAGTTCTTC
CASSPGTGINEQFF
>NA|TRBD2|TRBJ2-7|TRBV6-1
TGTGCCAGCAGGACAGCGGGAGGAGGCTACGAGCAGTACTTC
CASRTAGGGYEQYF
>NA|NA|TRBJ2-1|TRBV29-1
TGCAGCGTTGTGGGACACCGCGGCGAGCAGTTCTTC
CSVVGHRGEQFF